This TCR beta chain was captured by sequencing in a study of blood T cells in healthy people across ages. Study background: In model experiments, template switching was able to capture about one barcoded beta molecule for every two T cells that were present.

This clonotype was seen a few times. Its antigen is undetermined. Study conclusions and caveats: Relative to aged donors, long-lived donors carried more naive CD4+ cells and displayed higher diversity. Strongly correlated with naive T cell percentage was TCR beta diversity.

A sample-barcoded 5' primer and a J-beta primer mix were used in a second PCR of about 7 to 12 cycles. TCRdb re-called the 5' RACE reads with MiXCR, one entry per CDR3 protein. The repertoire holds fewer than 2 million distinct CDR3 sequences, with roughly 43% as singletons. The CDR3 is 13 amino acids. The V gene end was trimmed by 5 bases and the J gene end by 6 bases; junction bases not matched to a gene: 5. The V gene's germline CDR1 is DFQATT and CDR2 SNEGSKA (reference sequence). V gene TRBV20-1 combines with J gene TRBJ2-3, with TRBD2 identical over 10 bases. This receptor was obtained from a human donor in good health. Sequencing was done on a sample of blood. DNA of the CDR3: TGCAGTGCTTTTAGCGGGGGGAAGGATACGCAGTATTTT. Translated: CSAFSGGKDTQYF.